Listed here are 30 T cell receptor beta chains from one sample, sequenced in a study of cytomegalovirus exposure and HLA in healthy donors. With 60 Vbeta and 13 Jbeta primers, the PCR was carried out. Data came from immunoSEQ multiplex PCR; TCRdb stores just in-frame clones and leaves some out. The listing contains approximately 110,000 clones. The sequencing input was PBMCs. These receptor sequences come from a man aged 18 to 30 in good health and CMV-seronegative.

V and J are TRBV27 and TRBJ2-7; TRBD2 matches 11 bases. Germline V gene lookup returns CDR1 MNHEY and CDR2 SMNVEV (reference sequence). Trimming removed 8 bases from V and 0 bases from J; junction bases left unmatched: 24. CDR3 length equals 21 residues. The CDR3 nucleotides are TGTGCCAGCGCCAGCAGTATCCCGGGACTAGCGGACAGAATGAGCTCCTACGAGCAGTACTTC. This encodes CASASSIPGLADRMSSYEQYF.

The V and J genes are TRBV10-1 and TRBJ2-5, with 7 bases identical to TRBD2. Germline CDR1 WNHNN, CDR2 SYGVQD (reference sequence). V lost 0 bases, J lost 7 bases, and 14 bases stayed unmatched. This CDR3 has 17 residues. The CDR3 sequence is CASSESPGQRGLGTQYF. The CDR3 DNA follows: TGCGCCAGCAGTGAGTCACCGGGCCAGCGGGGACTGGGGACCCAGTACTTC.

Regarding this clone: Germline is not matched at one junction end, which may reflect a read error. The V and J genes are TRBV28 and TRBJ2-6; weak D call: TRBD1 (5 bases). Germline CDR1 and CDR2: MDHEN and SYDVKM. The CDR3 is made up of 14 amino acids. The CDR3 nucleotides are TGTGCCAGCAGTTTAGGGGCTGGCGCCAACGTCCTGACTTTC. Translation gives CASSLGAGANVLTF.

The rearrangement uses TRBV7-7 and TRBJ2-1; D not resolved. The germline V and J ends were trimmed by 1 base and 4 bases, with 5 bases remaining between them. The CDR3 consists of 13 residues. Germline V gives CDR1 SSHAT, CDR2 FNYEAQ (reference sequence). The CDR3 spells CASSLDWYNEQFF. In nucleotides, the CDR3 is TGTGCCAGCAGCTTAGACTGGTACAATGAGCAGTTCTTC.

The chain uses TRBV19 and TRBJ2-5; TRBD2 matches at 11 bases. The CDR3 has 16 residues. V gave up 4 bases and J gave up 1 base; unmatched junction bases: 5. Germline V gene data show CDR1 as LNHDA and CDR2 as SQIVND (reference sequence). CDR3 protein: CASSKLAGGPQETQYF. For the CDR3, the DNA is TGTGCCAGTAGTAAGCTAGCGGGAGGCCCCCAAGAGACCCAGTACTTC. Full variable domain (remainder filled in from reference TRBV19 and TRBJ2-5): DGGITQSPKYLFRKEGQNVTLSCEQNLNHDAMYWYRQDPGQGLRLIYYSQIVNDFQKGDIAEGYSVSREKKESFPLTVTSAQKNPTAFYLCASSKLAGGPQETQYFGPGTRLLVL.

The V and J genes are TRBV11-3 and TRBJ2-2; 10 nucleotides agree with TRBD1. V lost 5 bases to trimming and J lost 7 bases; unmatched junction nucleotides: 7. Germline V gene lookup returns CDR1 SGHNT and CDR2 YENEEA. This CDR3 region has 15 residues. The CDR3 reads CASSTGTGDGGELFF. In DNA, the CDR3 is TGTGCCAGCAGCACCGGGACAGGGGATGGCGGGGAGCTGTTTTTT.

The rearrangement links TRBV11-3 to TRBJ2-1, with TRBD2 matching over 11 bases. The germline V gene has CDR1 SGHNT and CDR2 YENEEA. V lost 5 bases, J lost 0 bases, and 3 bases stayed unmatched. This CDR3 contains 16 residues. CDR3 loop: CASSLLAGVSYNEQFF. CDR3 DNA sequence: TGTGCCAGCAGCCTACTAGCGGGAGTCTCCTACAATGAGCAGTTCTTC.

The chain employs TRBV11-3 and TRBJ2-2, with a weak D call TRBD1 (6 bases). The CDR3 extends over 17 amino acids. Trimming pared 1 base from V and 0 bases from J, leaving 12 bases between. Per germline, CDR1 SGHNT and CDR2 YENEEA. CDR3 sequence reads: CASSLGIQGPNTGELFF. The DNA of the CDR3 is TGTGCCAGCAGCTTAGGGATCCAGGGGCCGAACACCGGGGAGCTGTTTTTT.

The chain links TRBV5-1 to TRBJ2-1; TRBD2 aligns across 8 bases. The V segment lost 6 bases and the J segment 10 bases; nucleotides outside the gene matches: 18. Germline V gives CDR1 SGHRS, CDR2 YFSETQ. The CDR3 consists of 16 residues. The CDR3 loop is CASMLGGGRGASEQFF. CDR3 in DNA: TGCGCCAGCATGCTCGGGGGGGGGCGTGGGGCCTCAGAGCAGTTCTTC.

The J gene is TRBJ2-7, the V gene TRBV6-5; D is unresolved. Germline lookup yields CDR1 MNHEY and CDR2 SVGAGI. The CDR3 spans 13 residues. V gave up 6 bases and J gave up 2 bases, with 11 bases separating them. In DNA, the CDR3 is TGTGCCAGCAGCAAACTCTCTACCTACGAGCAGTACTTC. It is translated as CASSKLSTYEQYF.

The chain is built from TRBV6-1 and TRBJ1-2; 9 bases align to TRBD1. V trimming: 2 bases; J trimming: 4 bases; junction bases outside the gene matches: 2. CDR3 size: 14 residues. From germline, CDR1 is MNHNS and CDR2 SASEGT. The CDR3 region has the DNA TGTGCCAGCAGTGAAAACAGGGGGCCCTATGGCTACACCTTC. Its protein product is CASSENRGPYGYTF.

This chain joins TRBV20-1 and TRBJ2-3; 8 nucleotides match TRBD2. CDR1 is DFQATT, CDR2 SNEGSKA, per germline (reference sequence). V was clipped by 8 bases and J by 6 bases; unmatched bases: 4. This CDR3 has 11 residues. The CDR3 is CSQRGWDTQYF. CDR3 DNA: TGCAGTCAGCGGGGGTGGGATACGCAGTATTTT.

The J gene is TRBJ1-1, the V gene TRBV28; D is ambiguous. Germline assignment: CDR1 MDHEN and CDR2 SYDVKM. The CDR3 sequence is 13 residues long. Between the trimmed V and J ends, which lost 3 bases and 0 bases, there was a span of 5 bases. The CDR3 DNA sequence: TGTGCCAGCAGTTTTGTCGTGAACACTGAAGCTTTCTTT. The encoded protein is CASSFVVNTEAFF.

The CDR3, as DNA: TGTGCCAGCAGCGGTACCGGGACAAAGAACACTGAAGCTTTCTTT. Its protein is CASSGTGTKNTEAFF. The J gene is TRBJ1-1, the V gene TRBV9, with D tentatively TRBD1 (6 bases). Per the germline V gene, CDR1 is SGDLS and CDR2 is YYNGEE. Trimming shortened V by 3 bases and J by 1 base, and 13 bases separated the two germline ends. The CDR3 spans 15 residues. Complete variable domain (other parts from reference TRBV9 and TRBJ1-1): DSGVTQTPKHLITATGQRVTLRCSPRSGDLSVYWYQQSLDQGLQFLIQYYNGEERAKGNILERFSAQQFPDLHSELNLSSLELGDSALYFCASSGTGTKNTEAFFGQGTRLTVV.

The J gene is TRBJ2-1, the V gene TRBV7-8; 9 nucleotides line up with TRBD2. Germline assignment: CDR1 SGHVS and CDR2 FQNEAQ. Trimming removed 8 bases from V and 8 bases from J; junction bases left unmatched: 19. The CDR3 consists of 17 residues. In nucleotides, the CDR3 is TGTGCCAGCTTATTCAGGGGCGGGACTAGCTTAGGGGATGAGCAGTTCTTC. Its translation is CASLFRGGTSLGDEQFF.

This chain connects TRBV4-1 to TRBJ1-2; D not certain. From germline, CDR1 is MGHRA and CDR2 YSYEKL. Trimming stripped 6 bases from V and 8 bases from J, with 19 bases between. The CDR3 sequence is 14 residues long. CDR3 coding DNA: TGCGCCAGCAGGTCATTACTTATGGAGAGAGGCTACACCTTC. Its protein is CASRSLLMERGYTF.

This sequence joins TRBV10-3 and TRBJ2-7, with 7 nucleotides matching TRBD2. Germline CDR1 and CDR2: ENHRY and SYGVKD. Trimming cost V 7 bases and J 5 bases; bases outside gene matches: 11. The CDR3 sequence is 14 residues long. The CDR3 nucleotides read TGTGCCATCAACCCGGGGAGGGTTTTGGACGAGCAGTACTTC. As protein: CAINPGRVLDEQYF.

This chain connects TRBV5-1 to TRBJ1-3, with unresolved D. The CDR3 has 15 amino acids. V was clipped by 0 bases and J by 0 bases, with 7 bases between them. Germline CDR1 reads SGHRS; CDR2 reads YFSETQ. CDR3 amino acids: CASSLERASGNTIYF. CDR3 DNA sequence: TGCGCCAGCAGCTTGGAACGAGCCTCTGGAAACACCATATATTTT.

The chain uses TRBV5-4 and TRBJ1-5; D possibly corresponds to TRBD1 (5 bases). Trimming stripped 1 base from V and 4 bases from J, with 15 bases between. The CDR3 totals 16 residues. Germline V gives CDR1 SGHNT, CDR2 YYREEE (reference sequence). As DNA, the CDR3 is TGTGCCAGCAGCTTGTGGTTGGGGACTGGTAATCAGCCCCAGCATTTT. It specifies CASSLWLGTGNQPQHF.

The chain carries TRBV7-8 and TRBJ1-5, with D unresolved. This CDR3 comprises 14 residues. V dropped 1 base and J dropped 8 bases, with 12 bases sitting between them. The germline V gene has CDR1 SGHVS and CDR2 FQNEAQ. The CDR3, as DNA: TGTGCCAGCAGCTTAGATGAGATTATCGAGCCCCAGCATTTT. Its translation: CASSLDEIIEPQHF.

CDR3 in amino acids: CAWSIHRGRGYGYTF. CDR3 bases: TGTGCCTGGAGTATCCACAGGGGGCGCGGATATGGCTACACCTTC. V and J are TRBV30 and TRBJ1-2, with 9 positions matching TRBD1. The CDR3 consists of 15 residues. V trimming: 2 bases; J trimming: 5 bases; junction bases outside the gene matches: 9. Germline loops: CDR1 GTSNPN, CDR2 SVGIG (reference sequence).

The chain uses TRBV2 and TRBJ2-2, with D possibly matching TRBD2 (5 bases). V was trimmed by 7 bases and J by 6 bases, leaving 12 bases between them. CDR3 size: 13 residues. Germline V gene sequence: CDR1 SNHLY, CDR2 FYNNEI. The CDR3 DNA reads as TGTGCCAGCATCGGGGAAGCGGCCGGGGAGCTGTTTTTT. It codes for CASIGEAAGELFF.

The chain employs TRBV5-1 and TRBJ1-4; a possible D gene is TRBD1 (6 bases). V gave up 3 bases and J gave up 2 bases, with 17 bases separating them. The CDR3 length is 17 residues. From germline, CDR1 is SGHRS and CDR2 YFSETQ. CDR3 sequence reads: CASSWTATAFTNEKLFF. CDR3 coding DNA: TGCGCCAGCAGCTGGACAGCGACAGCTTTTACTAATGAAAAACTGTTTTTT.

The chain uses TRBV7-9 and TRBJ2-5, with no clear D. Germline V gene lookup returns CDR1 SEHNR and CDR2 FQNEAQ (reference sequence). The CDR3 sequence is 11 residues long. Trimming left V 5 bases short and J 4 bases short, with 5 bases between. In DNA form, the CDR3 reads TGTGCCAGCAGCGTACTAGAGACCCAGTACTTC. It encodes CASSVLETQYF.

V usage is TRBV28 and J usage is TRBJ2-5, with 9 bases identical to TRBD2. The closer fit of TRBJ2-7 to the DNA end suggests the J call may be wrong. Germline CDR1 is MDHEN and CDR2 is SYDVKM. This CDR3 is 15 amino acids long. In DNA, the CDR3 is TGTGCCAGCAGTTACTCTAGCGGGAAGGTCTACGAGCAGTACTTC. It translates to CASSYSSGKVYEQYF.

The chain carries TRBV6-4 and TRBJ2-1, with 12 bases identical to TRBD2. The CDR3 runs 15 residues. J was trimmed by 5 bases and V by 3 bases; bases with no gene match: 2. The germline V gene encodes CDR1 MRHNA and CDR2 SNTAGT. The CDR3 loop reads CASSELAGGHNEQFF. The DNA for the CDR3 is TGTGCCAGCAGTGAGCTAGCGGGGGGGCACAATGAGCAGTTCTTC.

This sequence joins TRBV12-2 and TRBJ1-1; the table assigns TRBD1, which was not confirmed against the DNA. TRBV12-2 corresponds to a pseudogene. This CDR3 is built from 14 residues. DNA of the CDR3: TGTGCAAGTCGCCAAGACAGGGGGAGGACTGAAGCTTTCTTT. It encodes CASRQDRGRTEAFF.

The V call is TRBV6-1, the J call TRBJ2-1, with D perhaps TRBD1 (5 bases). The V and J ends lost 2 bases and 8 bases respectively, with 22 bases between them. The CDR3 length is 17 residues. Germline values: CDR1 MNHNS, CDR2 SASEGT. The CDR3 sequence is CASSEPWGSGYVDEQFF. In DNA, the CDR3 is TGTGCCAGCAGTGAACCATGGGGTTCAGGGTATGTCGATGAGCAGTTCTTC.

This chain uses TRBV5-6 with TRBJ1-4; D gene unclear. The V gene's germline CDR1 is SGHDT and CDR2 YYEEEE. This CDR3 spans 16 amino acids. V lost 2 bases and J 3 bases, leaving 14 bases between the germline ends. CDR3 amino acids: CASSFSSLIANEKLFF. The CDR3, as DNA: TGTGCCAGCAGCTTCTCCAGTTTGATTGCTAATGAAAAACTGTTTTTT. Variable domain in full (rest from reference TRBV5-6 and TRBJ1-4): DAGVTQSPTHLIKTRGQQVTLRCSPKSGHDTVSWYQQALGQGPQFIFQYYEEEERQRGNFPDRFSGHQFPNYSSELNVNALLLGDSALYLCASSFSSLIANEKLFFGSGTQLSVL.

V and J are TRBV18 and TRBJ2-5; the match to TRBD1 covers 7 bases. The end of the DNA is better explained by TRBJ2-7, so the J call may be wrong. The CDR3 loop spans 14 amino acids. Germline V gene sequence: CDR1 KGHSH, CDR2 LQKENI. CDR3 DNA sequence: TGTGCCAGCTCACCCGAGACAGGGTCCTACGAGCAGTACTTC. It specifies CASSPETGSYEQYF.